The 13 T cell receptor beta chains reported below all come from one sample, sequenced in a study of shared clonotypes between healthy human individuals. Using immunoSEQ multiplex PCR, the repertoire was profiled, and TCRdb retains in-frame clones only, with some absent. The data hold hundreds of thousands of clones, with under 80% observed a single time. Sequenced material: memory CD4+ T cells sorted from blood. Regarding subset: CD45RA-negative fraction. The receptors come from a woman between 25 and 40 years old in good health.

CDR3 protein: CASSLEGGELFF. For the CDR3, the DNA is TGTGCCAGCAGTTTGGAGGGCGGGGAGCTGTTTTTT. J is TRBJ2-2 and V is TRBV27; the D gene is possibly TRBD2 (6 bases). The CDR3 spans 12 residues. The V gene's germline CDR1 is MNHEY and CDR2 SMNVEV (reference sequence). Trimming removed 3 bases from V and 7 bases from J, with 6 bases in between.

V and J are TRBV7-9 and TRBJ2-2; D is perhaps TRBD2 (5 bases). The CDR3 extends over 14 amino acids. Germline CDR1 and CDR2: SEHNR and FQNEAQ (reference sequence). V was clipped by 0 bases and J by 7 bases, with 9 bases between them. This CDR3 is CASSLAGEFGELFF. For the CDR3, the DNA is TGTGCCAGCAGCTTAGCGGGAGAATTCGGGGAGCTGTTTTTT.

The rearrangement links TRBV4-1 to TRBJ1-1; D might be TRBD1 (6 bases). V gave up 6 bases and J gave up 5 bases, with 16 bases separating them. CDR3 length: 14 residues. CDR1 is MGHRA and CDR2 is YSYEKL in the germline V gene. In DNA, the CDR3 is TGCGCCAGCAGTACCCAACAGGGTTTGACTGAAGCTTTCTTT. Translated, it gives CASSTQQGLTEAFF.

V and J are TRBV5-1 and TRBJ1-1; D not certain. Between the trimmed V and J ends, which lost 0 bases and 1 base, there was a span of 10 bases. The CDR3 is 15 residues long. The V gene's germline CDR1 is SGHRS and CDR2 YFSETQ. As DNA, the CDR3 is TGCGCCAGCAGCTTGGACGGGCAGCGGAACACTGAAGCTTTCTTT. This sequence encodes CASSLDGQRNTEAFF.

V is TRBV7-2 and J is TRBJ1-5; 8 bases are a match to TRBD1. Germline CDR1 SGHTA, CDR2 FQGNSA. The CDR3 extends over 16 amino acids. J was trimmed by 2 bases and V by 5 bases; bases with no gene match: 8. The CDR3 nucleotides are TGTGCCAGCAGCGGCTCGACAGGGGTCCGCAATCAGCCCCAGCATTTT. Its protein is CASSGSTGVRNQPQHF. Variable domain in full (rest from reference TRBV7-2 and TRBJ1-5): GAGVSQSPSNKVTEKGKDVELRCDPISGHTALYWYRQSLGQGLEFLIYFQGNSAPDKSGLPSDRFSAERTGGSVSTLTIQRTQQEDSAVYLCASSGSTGVRNQPQHFGDGTRLSIL.

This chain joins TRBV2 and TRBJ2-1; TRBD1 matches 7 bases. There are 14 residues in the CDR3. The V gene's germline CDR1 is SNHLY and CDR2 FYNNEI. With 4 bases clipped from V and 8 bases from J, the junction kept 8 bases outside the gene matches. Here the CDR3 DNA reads TGTGCCAGCAGTGCCACCAGGGGGAAGGATGAGCAGTTCTTC. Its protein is CASSATRGKDEQFF.

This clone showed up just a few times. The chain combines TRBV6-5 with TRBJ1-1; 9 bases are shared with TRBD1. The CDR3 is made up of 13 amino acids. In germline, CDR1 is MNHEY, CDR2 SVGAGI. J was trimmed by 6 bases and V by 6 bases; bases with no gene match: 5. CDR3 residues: CASSGQGLAEAFF. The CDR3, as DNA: TGTGCCAGCAGCGGACAGGGGTTGGCTGAAGCTTTCTTT.

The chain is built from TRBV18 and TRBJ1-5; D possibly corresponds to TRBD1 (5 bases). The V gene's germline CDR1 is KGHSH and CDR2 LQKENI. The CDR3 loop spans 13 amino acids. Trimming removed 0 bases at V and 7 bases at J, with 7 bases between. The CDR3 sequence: CASSPPGGQPQHF. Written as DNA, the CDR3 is TGTGCCAGCTCACCACCTGGGGGACAGCCCCAGCATTTT. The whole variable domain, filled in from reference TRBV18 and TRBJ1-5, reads NAGVMQNPRHLVRRRGQEARLRCSPMKGHSHVYWYRQLPEEGLKFMVYLQKENIIDESGMPKERFSAEFPKEGPSILRIQQVVRGDSAAYFCASSPPGGQPQHFGDGTRLSIL.

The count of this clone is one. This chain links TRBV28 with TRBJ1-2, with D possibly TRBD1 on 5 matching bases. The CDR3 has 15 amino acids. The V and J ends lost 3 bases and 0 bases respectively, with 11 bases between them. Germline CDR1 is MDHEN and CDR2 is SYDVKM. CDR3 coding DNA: TGTGCCAGCAGTTTCAAGGGGCCGACTAACTATGGCTACACCTTC. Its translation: CASSFKGPTNYGYTF.

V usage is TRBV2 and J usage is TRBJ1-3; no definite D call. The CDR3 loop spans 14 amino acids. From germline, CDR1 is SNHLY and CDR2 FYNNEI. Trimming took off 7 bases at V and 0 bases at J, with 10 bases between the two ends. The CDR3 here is CASKTGDSGNTIYF. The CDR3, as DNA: TGTGCCAGCAAAACTGGGGACTCTGGAAACACCATATATTTT.

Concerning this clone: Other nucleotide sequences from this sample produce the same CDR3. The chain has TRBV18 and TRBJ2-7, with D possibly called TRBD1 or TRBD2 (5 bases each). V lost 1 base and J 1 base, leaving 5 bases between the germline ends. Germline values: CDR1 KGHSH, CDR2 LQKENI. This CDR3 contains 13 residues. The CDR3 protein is CASSPRGSYEQYF. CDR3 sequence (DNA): TGTGCCAGCTCACCACGGGGGTCCTACGAGCAGTACTTC. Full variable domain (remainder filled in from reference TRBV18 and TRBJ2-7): NAGVMQNPRHLVRRRGQEARLRCSPMKGHSHVYWYRQLPEEGLKFMVYLQKENIIDESGMPKERFSAEFPKEGPSILRIQQVVRGDSAAYFCASSPRGSYEQYFGPGTRLTVT.

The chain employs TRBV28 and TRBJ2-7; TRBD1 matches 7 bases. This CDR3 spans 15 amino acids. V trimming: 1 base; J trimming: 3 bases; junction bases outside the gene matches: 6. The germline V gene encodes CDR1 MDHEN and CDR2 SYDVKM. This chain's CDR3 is CASSLSVRTGYEQYF. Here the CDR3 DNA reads TGTGCCAGCAGTTTATCAGTCCGGACAGGCTACGAGCAGTACTTC.

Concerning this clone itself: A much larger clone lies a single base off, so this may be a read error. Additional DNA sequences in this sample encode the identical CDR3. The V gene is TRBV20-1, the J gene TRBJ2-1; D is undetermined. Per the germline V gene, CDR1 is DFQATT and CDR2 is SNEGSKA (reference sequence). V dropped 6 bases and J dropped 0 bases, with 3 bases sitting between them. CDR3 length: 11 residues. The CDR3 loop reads CSASSYNEQFF. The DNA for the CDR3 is TGCAGTGCCAGCTCCTACAATGAGCAGTTCTTC.